Below, 28 T cell receptor beta chains from the same sample are listed, as sequenced in a study of blood T cells in healthy people across ages. A second PCR, run for 7 to 11 cycles, used a sample-barcoded 5' primer plus a J-beta primer mix. TCRdb processed the 5' RACE reads anew with MiXCR; each CDR3 protein has one entry. The sample holds 800,000 to 950,000 distinct CDR3 sequences, 29% seen once. These sequences were also reported in another study, on T cells of mothers and their children.

The material sequenced was blood. Every receptor here comes from a woman aged 35 to 49 in good health.

This clonotype was seen at least ten times. V usage is TRBV20-1 and J usage is TRBJ2-7; TRBD2 is a possible D gene (7 bases). The germline gives CDR1 DFQATT, CDR2 SNEGSKA (reference sequence). The germline V and J ends were trimmed by 6 bases and 3 bases, with 18 bases remaining between them. This CDR3 is built from 14 residues. The CDR3 DNA reads TGCAGTGCCCCAAGGCGGGGGCTACGCTACGAGCAGTACTTC. The encoded protein is CSAPRRGLRYEQYF.

This clonotype was seen many times. This rearrangement joins TRBV7-2 to TRBJ2-7; tentatively, D is TRBD1 (6 bases). V was pared by 3 bases and J by 4 bases, with 13 bases between. CDR1 and CDR2 (germline): SGHTA, FQGNSA. The CDR3 is 14 amino acids. The CDR3 sequence is CASSFVGGAYEQYF. The CDR3 DNA follows: TGTGCCAGCAGCTTTGTAGGGGGTGCTTACGAGCAGTACTTC.

The chain carries TRBV6-2 or TRBV6-3 and TRBJ2-7; tentative D call: TRBD2 (7 bases). CDR1 and CDR2 from the germline V gene are MNHEY and SVGEGT. The CDR3 is 15 amino acids. The V gene lost 6 bases and the J gene lost 3 bases, with 18 bases spanning the gap. As DNA, the CDR3 is TGTGCCAGCAGAGGGGGGGACCCCACTTTCTACGAGCAGTACTTC. Translating gives CASRGGDPTFYEQYF.

The chain links TRBV29-1 to TRBJ2-1, with no clear D. The V end was cut by 5 bases, the J end by 9 bases, with 11 bases between. The CDR3 extends over 11 amino acids. The germline V gene has CDR1 SQVTM and CDR2 ANQGSEA. CDR3 protein: CSVLGCTEQFF. The CDR3 DNA is TGCAGCGTTTTGGGGTGTACTGAGCAGTTCTTC.

The gene calls are TRBV7-3 and TRBJ2-3; D remains ambiguous. CDR1 SGHTA and CDR2 FQGTGA come from the germline V gene. Deletions cut 8 bases from V and 2 bases from J, with 8 bases between. The CDR3 has 12 amino acids. CDR3 nucleotide sequence: TGTGCCAGCGGGTTTTCCACAGATACGCAGTATTTT. Amino acid sequence: CASGFSTDTQYF.

This chain uses TRBV20-1 with TRBJ1-2, with TRBD1 matching over 7 bases. Germline assignment: CDR1 DFQATT and CDR2 SNEGSKA (reference sequence). This CDR3 has 12 amino acids. V shed 2 bases and J 6 bases; nucleotides not matched to a gene: 3. The CDR3 DNA reads TGCAGTGCTAGAAGCCAGGGGGATGGCTACACCTTC. Translated, it gives CSARSQGDGYTF.

This clonotype was recorded many times. The chain uses TRBV12-3 or TRBV12-4 and TRBJ2-5; TRBD1 aligns across 9 bases. Trimming at V came to 5 bases and at J to 5 bases, leaving 9 bases not matched to a gene. The CDR3 is 15 residues long. The CDR3 sequence: CASSPGQGPYETQYF. The CDR3 DNA reads TGTGCCAGCAGTCCGGGACAGGGACCATACGAGACCCAGTACTTC.

The sample holds many counts of this clonotype. The CDR3 spells CASSPAGRDEQYF. Here the CDR3 DNA reads TGTGCCAGCTCACCAGCGGGGCGCGACGAGCAGTACTTC. The chain uses TRBV18 and TRBJ2-7; a possible D gene is TRBD2 (6 bases). From germline, CDR1 is KGHSH and CDR2 LQKENI. The V and J ends lost 2 bases and 5 bases respectively, with 10 bases between them. The length of the CDR3 is 13 residues.

For this clonotype: A read error may explain this, as a much larger clone is one base away. Without the conserved terminal phenylalanine or tryptophan, this CDR3 likely stems from a read error. The chain recombines TRBV5-1 with TRBJ2-4; the D gene could be TRBD1 or TRBD2 (5 bases each). The assigned J gene may be wrong: the sequence end matches TRBJ2-7 better. Per germline, CDR1 SGHRS and CDR2 YFSETQ. The CDR3 runs 16 residues. The CDR3 nucleotides read TGCGCCAGCAGCCGTGAGGGCCAGGGCAGCTCCTACGAGCAGTACTGC. Amino acid sequence: CASSREGQGSSYEQYC.

The DNA for the CDR3 is TGTGCCAGCTCGGATAACAGAGACCCCCCGTATTTT. It specifies CASSDNRDPPYF. The J gene is TRBJ2-3, the V gene TRBV18; no definite D call. Germline loops: CDR1 KGHSH, CDR2 LQKENI. Trimming pared 6 bases from V and 14 bases from J, leaving 18 bases between. This CDR3 has 12 amino acids.

This chain connects TRBV7-2 to TRBJ1-3, with 7 positions matching TRBD1. Germline loops: CDR1 SGHTA, CDR2 FQGNSA. The CDR3 sequence is 15 residues long. Germline trimming cut 4 bases from V and 4 bases from J; bases unmatched to any gene: 7. DNA for the CDR3: TGTGCCAGCAGCTCAGTGACAGGGCTGGGAAACACCATATATTTT. Translating it yields CASSSVTGLGNTIYF.

This clonotype was found a few times. The chain uses TRBV7-6 and TRBJ1-1, with D tentatively TRBD1 (6 bases). V was cut by 3 bases and J by 4 bases, with 12 bases left in between. The CDR3 is 14 amino acids. In germline, CDR1 is SGHVS, CDR2 FNYEAQ. The chain's CDR3 is CASSLDSPGTEAFF. The CDR3 DNA reads TGTGCCAGCAGCTTGGACAGCCCGGGCACTGAAGCTTTCTTT.

In its sample, this clonotype was seen a few times. The chain uses TRBV7-9 and TRBJ1-6, with no clear D. Germline V lookup: CDR1 SEHNR, CDR2 FQNEAQ (reference sequence). The ends were cut back, 5 bases at V and 7 bases at J, with 15 bases in the middle. This CDR3 is 15 amino acids long. CDR3 residues: CASSGGARGNSPLHF. The CDR3 DNA is TGTGCCAGCAGCGGAGGAGCCCGAGGGAATTCACCCCTCCACTTT.

This clonotype was seen just once. CDR3 in amino acids: CASSPLADASYEQYF. The CDR3 DNA reads TGTGCCAGCAGTCCTCTAGCGGATGCTTCCTACGAGCAGTACTTC. The chain recombines TRBV6-2 or TRBV6-3 with TRBJ2-7; 7 nucleotides align to TRBD2. The CDR3 spans 15 residues. The germline V gene has CDR1 MNHEY and CDR2 SVGEGT. The junction had 8 bases not matched to a gene; V was cut back by 5 bases and J by 1 base.

This clonotype was recorded a few times. The rearrangement links TRBV28 to TRBJ1-1; no clear D gene. Per germline, CDR1 MDHEN and CDR2 SYDVKM. The CDR3 length is 12 residues. The V and J ends lost 8 bases and 4 bases respectively, with 11 bases between them. CDR3 in DNA: TGTGCCAGCTCGTTCGGGCTCACTGAAGCTTTCTTT. Translation: CASSFGLTEAFF.

This clonotype was detected a few times. The rearrangement joins TRBV12-3 or TRBV12-4 to TRBJ2-7; 8 positions agree with TRBD1. V gave up 4 bases and J gave up 6 bases; unmatched junction bases: 8. The CDR3 has 14 residues. The chain's CDR3 is CASSSSDRVGEQYF. Here the CDR3 DNA reads TGTGCCAGCAGTTCCTCGGACAGGGTTGGCGAGCAGTACTTC.

In regard to this clonotype: A much more abundant neighbour one base away suggests this may be a read error. V gene TRBV20-1 combines with J gene TRBJ2-3; D might be TRBD1 (5 bases). Germline V lookup: CDR1 DFQATT, CDR2 SNEGSKA (reference sequence). CDR3 length: 11 amino acids. The V and J ends lost 6 bases and 9 bases respectively, with 13 bases between them. The CDR3 DNA reads as TGCAGTGCCCCCGACAGCGTAACGCAGTATTTT. Protein sequence: CSAPDSVTQYF.

This clonotype has ten or more counts. This sequence joins TRBV5-1 and TRBJ1-2, with 7 bases that match TRBD1. The trim removed 4 bases at V and 9 bases at J, leaving 9 bases unmatched. The CDR3 spans 13 residues. Germline assignment: CDR1 SGHRS and CDR2 YFSETQ. CDR3 in DNA: TGCGCCAGCAGCGCCTCGGGACAGAACAGCTACACCTTC. Amino acid sequence: CASSASGQNSYTF.

This clonotype was picked up many times. The CDR3 coding sequence is TGTGCCAGCAGCTTGATTGGGACAGGCAGCCGGAGCTACACCTTC. This codes for CASSLIGTGSRSYTF. J is TRBJ1-2 and V is TRBV5-5, with 8 bases lining up with TRBD1. Germline V gene data show CDR1 as SGHKS and CDR2 as YYEKEE (reference sequence). This CDR3 contains 15 residues. The J segment lost 9 bases and the V segment lost 1 base, leaving 11 bases of the junction unmatched. Supplemented by reference TRBV5-5 and TRBJ1-2, the full variable domain reads DAGVTQSPTHLIKTRGQQVTLRCSPISGHKSVSWYQQVLGQGPQFIFQYYEKEERGRGNFPDRFSARQFPNYSSELNVNALLLGDSALYLCASSLIGTGSRSYTFGSGTRLTVV.

This clonotype was counted a few times. The chain couples TRBV20-1 to TRBJ1-4; possible D gene TRBD1, 6 bases. Trimming removed 0 bases at V and 3 bases at J, with 14 bases between. The CDR3 covers 16 residues. The germline V gene has CDR1 DFQATT and CDR2 SNEGSKA (reference sequence). The CDR3 region is CSARDPGQLSNEKLFF. The CDR3 DNA is TGCAGTGCTAGAGATCCGGGACAACTGTCTAATGAAAAACTGTTTTTT.

The chain joins TRBV6-5 to TRBJ1-1, with a weak D call TRBD1 (6 bases). CDR3 length: 14 residues. V dropped 0 bases and J dropped 4 bases, with 9 bases sitting between them. Germline assignment: CDR1 MNHEY and CDR2 SVGAGI. CDR3: CASSYSGGPTEAFF. The DNA of the CDR3 is TGTGCCAGCAGTTACTCGGGGGGGCCCACTGAAGCTTTCTTT.

This clonotype was picked up many times. The chain employs TRBV29-1 and TRBJ2-7, with a tentative D call TRBD1 (5 bases). Germline-derived CDR1 and CDR2 are SQVTM and ANQGSEA. CDR3 length: 11 residues. V lost 5 bases and J lost 6, with 11 bases in between. The CDR3 reads CSVRSGLEQYF. As DNA, the CDR3 is TGCAGCGTTCGATCAGGGCTCGAGCAGTACTTC.

The gene calls are TRBV7-9 and TRBJ2-3; no reliable D call. Trimming shortened V by 5 bases and J by 7 bases, and 22 bases separated the two germline ends. Germline-derived CDR1 and CDR2 are SEHNR and FQNEAQ (reference sequence). The CDR3 is made up of 16 amino acids. For the CDR3, the DNA is TGTGCCAGCAGCAGCTTCCCCCTCGAAGACGGAAATACGCAGTATTTT. Translated, it gives CASSSFPLEDGNTQYF.

This sequence joins TRBV14 and TRBJ2-3; unclear D gene. The V and J ends lost 1 base and 2 bases respectively, with 10 bases between them. CDR3 length: 15 amino acids. The germline V gene has CDR1 SGHDN and CDR2 FVKESK. CDR3 in DNA: TGTGCCAGCAGCCAAGTATACGGCTTCACAGATACGCAGTATTTT. Its protein product is CASSQVYGFTDTQYF. The whole variable domain, filled in from reference TRBV14 and TRBJ2-3, reads EAGVTQFPSHSVIEKGQTVTLRCDPISGHDNLYWYRRVMGKEIKFLLHFVKESKQDESGMPNNRFLAERTGGTYSTLKVQPAELEDSGVYFCASSQVYGFTDTQYFGPGTRLTVL.

V usage is TRBV11-3 and J usage is TRBJ2-1; tentative D call: TRBD1 (6 bases). V was trimmed by 0 bases and J by 12 bases, leaving 12 bases between them. This CDR3 is built from 13 residues. CDR1 SGHNT and CDR2 YENEEA come from the germline V gene. The CDR3 spells CASSLDGGQVQFF. CDR3 nucleotides: TGTGCCAGCAGCTTAGATGGGGGACAAGTGCAGTTCTTC.

This clonotype was picked up a small number of times. The genes are TRBV30 and TRBJ1-6; no firm D call. Deletions cut 1 base from V and 7 bases from J, with 11 bases between. Germline CDR1 reads GTSNPN; CDR2 reads SVGIG (reference sequence). CDR3 length: 14 residues. The CDR3 sequence is CAWSEVTSNSPLHF. The CDR3 nucleotides read TGTGCCTGGAGTGAAGTGACTTCGAATTCACCCCTCCACTTT.

This clonotype was counted between two and nine times. Possible read error: a much larger clone is one base away. The chain is built from TRBV7-9 and TRBJ2-5; D may be TRBD1 (5 bases). The CDR3 runs 13 residues. Germline CDR1 reads SEHNR; CDR2 reads FQNEAQ (reference sequence). V was pared by 3 bases and J by 1 base, with 6 bases between. CDR3 DNA sequence: TGTGCCAGCAGCTTCCAGGGCCAAGAGACCCAGTACTTC. It codes for CASSFQGQETQYF.

The genes are TRBV20-1 and TRBJ1-6, with D uncertain. The V end was cut by 4 bases, the J end by 10 bases, with 26 bases between. Germline V CDR1 and CDR2: DFQATT, SNEGSKA (reference sequence). The CDR3 totals 17 residues. The CDR3 spells CSAKKKKRREGRSPLHF. The CDR3 DNA is TGCAGTGCTAAAAAGAAAAAGCGAAGGGAAGGCCGGTCACCCCTCCACTTT.